This T cell receptor (beta chain) was documented in a study of identical twins. V lost 2 bases to trimming and J lost 1 base, with 8 bases between them. Germline V gene lookup returns CDR1 SGHVT and CDR2 SQSDAQ. The CDR3 spans 14 residues. This clonotype was recorded a few times. TCRdb passed the 5' RACE reads through MiXCR, listing each CDR3 protein once. The table lists 200,000 to 250,000 distinct CDR3 sequences, roughly 7.1% of them singletons. This sample also belongs to another study, concerning T cells expressing NK-cell markers. That publication notes: Researchers report these clonotypes also headed the CD3+CD56-NKG2C+ fraction in a few donors.

The sequenced sample was CD8+ T cells sorted from blood. This receptor was taken from a woman between 18 and 29 years old in good health. The rearrangement uses TRBV7-4 and TRBJ1-1, with D perhaps matching TRBD1 (6 bases). The CDR3 is CASSLTDRNTEAFF. CDR3 DNA: TGTGCCAGCAGCTTAACGGACAGGAACACTGAAGCTTTCTTT.